This TCR beta chain is from a study of blood T cell repertoires in COVID-19 (TCRdb year 2020). As for the study more broadly: Samples covering the acute and convalescent phases of COVID-19 were provided by collaborators in the United States, Italy and Spain. Nearly every sample came with metadata listing a de-identified subject ID, COVID-19 status, age in years and sex. Samples were obtained from the ongoing ImmuneRACE study (first 160 participants) and from over a thousand subjects provided by 6 global collaborators. The prospective study material was composed of cDNA or gDNA derived from T cells, B-cell-depleted T cells, or PBMCs. Where available, HLA class I and class II types were obtained from metadata supplied by the sample provider rather than from assay-based typing. Deeply sampled blood TCRbeta repertoires from subjects exposed to, actively infected with, or recovered from COVID-19 were included in the dataset. A freely available public database, intended as a resource for researchers studying the immune response to SARS-CoV-2, is where the repertoires were released. Results and caveats for the whole study, not just this receptor: The amount of clinical and demographic metadata varied by source and participant and was provided uncurated.

Collaborating institutions collected whole blood in K2EDTA tubes following their own protocols. For TCRbeta analysis, collaborators shipped samples in one of three forms: frozen whole blood, isolated PBMCs, or DNA extracted from either of those sample types. TCRbeta CDR3 regions were amplified from genomic DNA using the immunoSEQ Assay, a bias-controlled multiplex PCR. In the original analysis: Nucleated cell counts per sample were estimated from amplification of reference gene primers within the assay. Sequence reads were collapsed and filtered to measure the absolute abundance of every unique TCRbeta CDR3 rearrangement. For each sample, productive Simpson clonality was calculated by taking the square root of Simpson's diversity index across productive rearrangements. Entries here come from immuneACCESS through TCRdb and include only in-frame sequences with V and J called. Some clones fail to appear in such tables; in the studies checked, an unresolved V gene covers under half of the shortfall, and the cause of the remainder is unknown. V and J calls and clone size come straight from that table; D and trimming were deduced from the DNA. The sample table holds 210,000 or so clones, of which just under 85% were seen once. Approximately 8.1% of the sample belongs to the ten largest clones.

Counted from cysteine to phenylalanine, this CDR3 has 13 amino acids. Just CDR3 DNA is preserved here, 39 bases in frame from base 1. V is reduced by 9 bases and J by 3 bases, leaving a spacing of 9 bases between them. Comment on this clone: Which antigen it targets is not known. Base-call qualities are not available, and no considerably larger clone is one nucleotide away.

In this chain, TRBV12-3 or TRBV12-4 is recombined with TRBJ2-6, with a weak D call of TRBD2 (6 bases match). This clonotype was obtained from a woman aged 50 to 65 with active or convalescent COVID-19. Sequenced material: peripheral blood. The CDR3: CASRGNGANVLTF. The nucleotides are TGTGCCAGTCGCGGGAATGGGGCCAACGTCCTGACTTTC.